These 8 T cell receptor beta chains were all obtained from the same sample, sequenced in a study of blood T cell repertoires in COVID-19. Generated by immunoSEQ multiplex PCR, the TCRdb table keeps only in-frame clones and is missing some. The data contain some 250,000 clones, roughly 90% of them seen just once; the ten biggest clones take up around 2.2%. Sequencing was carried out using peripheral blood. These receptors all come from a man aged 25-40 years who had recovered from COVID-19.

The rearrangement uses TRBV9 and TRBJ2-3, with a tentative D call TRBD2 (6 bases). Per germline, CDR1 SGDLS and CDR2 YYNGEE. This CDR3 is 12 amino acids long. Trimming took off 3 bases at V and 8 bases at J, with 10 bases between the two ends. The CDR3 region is CASSDLGGTQYF. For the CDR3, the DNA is TGTGCCAGCAGCGATCTGGGGGGTACGCAGTATTTT.

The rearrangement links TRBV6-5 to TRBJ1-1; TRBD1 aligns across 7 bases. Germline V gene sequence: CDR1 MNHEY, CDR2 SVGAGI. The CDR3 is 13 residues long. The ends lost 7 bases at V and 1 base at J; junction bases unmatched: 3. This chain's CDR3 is CASTGGWNTEAFF. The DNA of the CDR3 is TGTGCCAGCACAGGGGGATGGAACACTGAAGCTTTCTTT.

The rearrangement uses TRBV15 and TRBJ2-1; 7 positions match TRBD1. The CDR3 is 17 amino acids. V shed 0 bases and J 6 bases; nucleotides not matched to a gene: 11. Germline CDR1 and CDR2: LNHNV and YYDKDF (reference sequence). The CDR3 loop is CATSRDQQGYNINEQFF. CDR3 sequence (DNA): TGTGCCACCAGCAGAGATCAACAGGGGTATAACATCAATGAGCAGTTCTTC.

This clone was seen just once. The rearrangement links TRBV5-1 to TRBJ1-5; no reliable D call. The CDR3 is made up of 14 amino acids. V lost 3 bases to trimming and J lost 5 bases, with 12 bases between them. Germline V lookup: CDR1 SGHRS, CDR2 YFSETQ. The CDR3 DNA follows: TGCGCCAGCAGCTCGGGGTCCGGGCATCAGCCCCAGCATTTT. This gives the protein CASSSGSGHQPQHF.

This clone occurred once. The CDR3 coding sequence is TGCGCCAGCAGTGGAGGCCGGGTAACAGATACGCAGTATTTT. The encoded protein is CASSGGRVTDTQYF. This chain joins TRBV10-1 and TRBJ2-3; D call uncertain. Trimming pared 4 bases from V and 3 bases from J, leaving 11 bases between. This CDR3 contains 14 residues. Looked up from germline, CDR1 is WNHNN and CDR2 is SYGVQD (reference sequence).

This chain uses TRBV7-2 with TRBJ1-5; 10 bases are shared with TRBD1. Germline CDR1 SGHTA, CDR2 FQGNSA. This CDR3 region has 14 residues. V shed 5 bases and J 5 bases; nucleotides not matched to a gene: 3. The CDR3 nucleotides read TGTGCCAGCAGCACTGGACAGGGGGATCAGCCCCAGCATTTT. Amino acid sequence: CASSTGQGDQPQHF. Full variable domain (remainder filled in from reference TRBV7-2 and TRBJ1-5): GAGVSQSPSNKVTEKGKDVELRCDPISGHTALYWYRQSLGQGLEFLIYFQGNSAPDKSGLPSDRFSAERTGGSVSTLTIQRTQQEDSAVYLCASSTGQGDQPQHFGDGTRLSIL.

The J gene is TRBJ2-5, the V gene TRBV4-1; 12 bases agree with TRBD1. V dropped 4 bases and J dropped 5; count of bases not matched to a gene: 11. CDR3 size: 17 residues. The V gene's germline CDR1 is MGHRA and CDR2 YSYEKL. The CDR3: CASSLDAWDRGPETQYF. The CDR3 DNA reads TGCGCCAGCAGCCTTGATGCCTGGGACAGGGGGCCGGAGACCCAGTACTTC.

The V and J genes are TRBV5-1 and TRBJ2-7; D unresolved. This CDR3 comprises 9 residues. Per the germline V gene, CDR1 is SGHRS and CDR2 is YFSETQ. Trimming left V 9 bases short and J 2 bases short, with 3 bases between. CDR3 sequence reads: CATTYEQYF. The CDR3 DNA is TGCGCCACAACCTACGAGCAGTACTTC.